The rows below give T cell receptor beta chains drawn from one sample of a study of blood T cells in healthy people across ages. A single record per CDR3 protein comes from TCRdb applying MiXCR to the 5' RACE reads. Of around 710,000 distinct CDR3 sequences in the sample, around 40% were seen once. Input material: blood. The receptors were gathered from a woman aged 60-75 years in good health. CDR3s include the opening cysteine and the closing phenylalanine or tryptophan. The order of the fields is V gene, D gene, J gene, clone size, CDR3 protein, CDR3 DNA. A D gene is named only where the DNA matches it firmly. Some rows have no size entry. The others give once, few or many, or a class for an expanded clone.

v_call: TRBV11-2; d_call: TRBD2; j_call: TRBJ2-7; clone_size: few; cdr3_aa: CASSLVASGRPQSYEQYF; cdr3_nt: TGTGCCAGCAGCTTAGTGGCTAGCGGGAGGCCCCAATCCTACGAGCAGTACTTC
v_call: TRBV9; d_call: -; j_call: TRBJ2-6; clone_size: few; cdr3_aa: CASSVGRGSDGANVLTF; cdr3_nt: TGTGCCAGCAGCGTCGGAAGGGGAAGCGATGGGGCCAACGTCCTGACTTTC
v_call: TRBV6-2/TRBV6-3; d_call: -; j_call: TRBJ1-1; clone_size: -; cdr3_aa: CASSINSYTEAFF; cdr3_nt: TGTGCCAGCAGCATCAACAGTTACACTGAAGCTTTCTTT
v_call: TRBV12-3/TRBV12-4; d_call: -; j_call: TRBJ2-5; clone_size: few; cdr3_aa: CASSFRSGAGETQYF; cdr3_nt: TGTGCCAGCAGTTTTCGTTCAGGGGCCGGGGAGACCCAGTACTTC
v_call: TRBV20-1; d_call: -; j_call: TRBJ2-6; clone_size: -; cdr3_aa: CSARDLSGANVLTF; cdr3_nt: TGCAGTGCTAGAGACCTGTCTGGGGCCAACGTCCTGACTTTC
v_call: TRBV20-1; d_call: TRBD1; j_call: TRBJ2-7; clone_size: -; cdr3_aa: CSASPGTGTYEQYF; cdr3_nt: TGCAGTGCTAGCCCCGGGACAGGCACCTACGAGCAGTACTTC
v_call: TRBV5-1; d_call: -; j_call: TRBJ1-2; clone_size: few; cdr3_aa: CASSRGPTDGDGYTF; cdr3_nt: TGCGCCAGCAGCCGGGGACCGACGGACGGCGATGGCTACACCTTC
v_call: TRBV7-2; d_call: TRBD2; j_call: TRBJ2-5; clone_size: -; cdr3_aa: CASSLSAGELREQYF; cdr3_nt: TGTGCCAGCAGCCTCTCCGCGGGGGAACTACGGGAGCAGTACTTC
v_call: TRBV25-1; d_call: TRBD1; j_call: TRBJ1-2; clone_size: few; cdr3_aa: CASSAGTATPYGYTF; cdr3_nt: TGTGCCAGCAGCGCTGGGACAGCTACTCCGTATGGCTACACCTTC
v_call: TRBV20-1; d_call: -; j_call: TRBJ2-1; clone_size: -; cdr3_aa: CSASLVEGRGNEQFF; cdr3_nt: TGCAGTGCTAGCTTGGTGGAGGGTCGGGGCAATGAGCAGTTCTTC
v_call: TRBV29-1; d_call: TRBD2; j_call: TRBJ2-3; clone_size: many; cdr3_aa: CSVEDPQGGLGTDTQYF; cdr3_nt: TGCAGCGTTGAAGATCCTCAGGGAGGGCTTGGGACCGATACGCAGTATTTT
v_call: TRBV24-1; d_call: TRBD2; j_call: TRBJ2-3; clone_size: -; cdr3_aa: CATSDFSGRASIDTQYF; cdr3_nt: TGTGCCACCAGTGATTTTAGCGGGAGGGCTTCGATAGATACGCAGTATTTT
v_call: TRBV10-3; d_call: -; j_call: TRBJ1-3; clone_size: -; cdr3_aa: CAISELSGAGNTIYF; cdr3_nt: TGTGCCATCAGTGAGTTGTCAGGGGCTGGAAACACCATATATTTT
v_call: TRBV13; d_call: TRBD2; j_call: TRBJ2-1; clone_size: few; cdr3_aa: CASSLEGLAGSNEQFF; cdr3_nt: TGTGCCAGCAGCTTAGAAGGACTAGCGGGGAGCAATGAGCAGTTCTTC
v_call: TRBV12-3/TRBV12-4; d_call: TRBD1; j_call: TRBJ1-4; clone_size: -; cdr3_aa: CASKRTGTGFGEKLFF; cdr3_nt: TGTGCCAGCAAGAGAACTGGGACAGGGTTCGGTGAAAAACTGTTTTTT
v_call: TRBV6-5; d_call: -; j_call: TRBJ2-4; clone_size: few; cdr3_aa: CASSPGRLAKNIQYF; cdr3_nt: TGTGCCAGCAGTCCCGGAAGACTAGCCAAAAACATTCAGTACTTC
v_call: TRBV28; d_call: TRBD2; j_call: TRBJ2-1; clone_size: -; cdr3_aa: CASSAPGEGVYNERFF; cdr3_nt: TGTGCCAGCAGTGCCCCCGGGGAGGGAGTATACAATGAGCGGTTCTTC
v_call: TRBV3-1; d_call: -; j_call: TRBJ2-1; clone_size: -; cdr3_aa: CASSRPPVETVRHNEQFF; cdr3_nt: TGTGCCAGCAGCCGACCTCCGGTGGAGACAGTCCGACACAATGAGCAGTTCTTC
v_call: TRBV20-1; d_call: -; j_call: TRBJ1-1; clone_size: -; cdr3_aa: CSAERHTEAFF; cdr3_nt: TGCAGTGCCGAGAGGCACACTGAAGCTTTCTTT
v_call: TRBV20-1; d_call: TRBD2; j_call: TRBJ2-1; clone_size: -; cdr3_aa: CSAHTTRLAGGRGEQFF; cdr3_nt: TGCAGTGCTCATACAACTCGACTAGCGGGGGGGAGAGGTGAGCAGTTCTTC
v_call: TRBV28; d_call: -; j_call: TRBJ2-1; clone_size: -; cdr3_aa: CASSLFQGPSSYNEQFF; cdr3_nt: TGTGCCAGCAGTCTTTTCCAGGGGCCTAGCTCCTACAATGAGCAGTTCTTC
v_call: TRBV29-1; d_call: TRBD2; j_call: TRBJ2-7; clone_size: many; cdr3_aa: CSVTSVYEQYF; cdr3_nt: TGCAGCGTAACTAGCGTTTACGAGCAGTACTTC
v_call: TRBV6-6; d_call: TRBD1; j_call: TRBJ2-7; clone_size: -; cdr3_aa: CASSYLGTVYNEQYF; cdr3_nt: TGTGCCAGCAGTTACCTCGGGACAGTATACAATGAGCAGTACTTC
v_call: TRBV19; d_call: TRBD2; j_call: TRBJ2-5; clone_size: -; cdr3_aa: CASSIRGGFQETQYF; cdr3_nt: TGTGCCAGTAGTATCCGCGGGGGGTTCCAAGAGACCCAGTACTTC
v_call: TRBV20-1; d_call: -; j_call: TRBJ2-1; clone_size: few; cdr3_aa: CSASRGRGGANEQFF; cdr3_nt: TGCAGTGCTAGTAGAGGTCGCGGGGGCGCGAATGAGCAGTTCTTC
v_call: TRBV9; d_call: -; j_call: TRBJ1-3; clone_size: -; cdr3_aa: CASSVGGGAISGNTIYF; cdr3_nt: TGTGCCAGCAGCGTAGGTGGAGGGGCAATCTCTGGAAACACCATATATTTT
v_call: TRBV12-3/TRBV12-4; d_call: TRBD1; j_call: TRBJ1-1; clone_size: -; cdr3_aa: CASSLGQISTEAFF; cdr3_nt: TGTGCCAGCAGCCTGGGACAGATTAGCACTGAAGCTTTCTTT
v_call: TRBV6-2/TRBV6-3; d_call: TRBD2; j_call: TRBJ2-1; clone_size: few; cdr3_aa: CASSYQGLAAEQFF; cdr3_nt: TGTGCCAGCAGTTACCAGGGACTAGCGGCTGAGCAGTTCTTC
v_call: TRBV4-1; d_call: TRBD2; j_call: TRBJ2-5; clone_size: -; cdr3_aa: CASSQESPLAGGRETQYF; cdr3_nt: TGCGCCAGCAGCCAGGAATCCCCTCTAGCGGGGGGCAGGGAGACCCAGTACTTC
v_call: TRBV6-6; d_call: TRBD1; j_call: TRBJ1-2; clone_size: -; cdr3_aa: CASSSLTGIGNYGYTF; cdr3_nt: TGTGCCAGCAGTTCCCTGACAGGGATTGGTAACTATGGCTACACCTTC
v_call: TRBV7-2; d_call: -; j_call: TRBJ2-5; clone_size: few; cdr3_aa: CASSLNEQETQYF; cdr3_nt: TGTGCCAGCAGCTTGAACGAGCAAGAGACCCAGTACTTC
v_call: TRBV4-2; d_call: -; j_call: TRBJ1-2; clone_size: -; cdr3_aa: CASSPLGSSQGNYGYTF; cdr3_nt: TGTGCCAGCAGCCCCCTGGGGTCTTCTCAGGGAAACTATGGCTACACCTTC
v_call: TRBV20-1; d_call: -; j_call: TRBJ1-1; clone_size: -; cdr3_aa: CSARYGREAFF; cdr3_nt: TGCAGTGCTAGGTATGGAAGAGAAGCTTTCTTT
v_call: TRBV7-3; d_call: TRBD2; j_call: TRBJ2-5; clone_size: -; cdr3_aa: CASSLSRAGGSHEQYF; cdr3_nt: TGTGCCAGCAGCTTAAGTAGGGCGGGGGGCTCCCATGAGCAGTACTTC
v_call: TRBV20-1; d_call: TRBD2; j_call: TRBJ2-1; clone_size: -; cdr3_aa: CSASSWREGLNEQFF; cdr3_nt: TGCAGTGCTAGTTCCTGGCGGGAGGGTTTGAATGAGCAGTTCTTC
v_call: TRBV3-1; d_call: -; j_call: TRBJ1-1; clone_size: once; cdr3_aa: CASSQVGLGNTEAFF; cdr3_nt: TGTGCCAGCAGCCAAGTCGGGTTGGGGAACACTGAAGCTTTCTTT
v_call: TRBV27; d_call: -; j_call: TRBJ2-1; clone_size: -; cdr3_aa: CASRDTGRSEQFF; cdr3_nt: TGTGCCAGCAGGGATACAGGGAGGAGTGAGCAGTTCTTC
v_call: TRBV6-2/TRBV6-3; d_call: -; j_call: TRBJ2-3; clone_size: -; cdr3_aa: CASSYGQGSTDTQYF; cdr3_nt: TGTGCCAGCAGTTACGGGCAGGGTAGCACAGATACGCAGTATTTT
v_call: TRBV10-3; d_call: -; j_call: TRBJ2-5; clone_size: many; cdr3_aa: CAISESGRAQETQYF; cdr3_nt: TGTGCCATCAGTGAATCGGGTCGGGCCCAAGAGACCCAGTACTTC
v_call: TRBV12-5; d_call: TRBD2; j_call: TRBJ2-1; clone_size: -; cdr3_aa: CASGWVLAGGNEQFF; cdr3_nt: TGTGCTAGTGGTTGGGTACTAGCGGGAGGTAATGAGCAGTTCTTC
v_call: TRBV5-1; d_call: TRBD2; j_call: TRBJ2-1; clone_size: -; cdr3_aa: CASSLDSGGRYNEQFF; cdr3_nt: TGCGCCAGCAGCTTGGATAGCGGGGGTCGCTACAATGAGCAGTTCTTC
v_call: TRBV7-2; d_call: TRBD2; j_call: TRBJ2-5; clone_size: once; cdr3_aa: CASSLVGTSGGATTYNEQYF; cdr3_nt: TGTGCCAGCAGCTTAGTGGGGACTAGCGGGGGGGCCACCACCTACAATGAGCAGTACTTC
v_call: TRBV7-6; d_call: -; j_call: TRBJ2-5; clone_size: -; cdr3_aa: CASSLGRRGPGETQYF; cdr3_nt: TGTGCCAGCAGCTTAGGCCGCCGGGGTCCGGGAGAGACCCAGTACTTC
v_call: TRBV7-3; d_call: TRBD2; j_call: TRBJ2-1; clone_size: few; cdr3_aa: CASSFSSGRYNEQFF; cdr3_nt: TGTGCCAGCAGCTTCTCTAGCGGGCGATACAATGAGCAGTTCTTC
v_call: TRBV20-1; d_call: -; j_call: TRBJ1-1; clone_size: -; cdr3_aa: CSATRGGPSTEAFF; cdr3_nt: TGCAGTGCTACACGGGGGGGACCTTCCACTGAAGCTTTCTTT
v_call: TRBV13; d_call: -; j_call: TRBJ1-6; clone_size: -; cdr3_aa: CASSGRDNQRSPLHF; cdr3_nt: TGTGCCAGCAGCGGCCGGGATAACCAAAGGTCACCCCTCCACTTT
v_call: TRBV12-3/TRBV12-4; d_call: -; j_call: TRBJ2-5; clone_size: -; cdr3_aa: CASSLRQGGGYEQYF; cdr3_nt: TGTGCCAGCAGTTTAAGGCAGGGGGGAGGGTATGAGCAGTACTTC
v_call: TRBV6-1; d_call: TRBD1; j_call: TRBJ2-1; clone_size: -; cdr3_aa: CASSRTGGTANEQFF; cdr3_nt: TGTGCCAGCAGTCGTACAGGGGGAACTGCGAATGAGCAGTTCTTC
v_call: TRBV5-6; d_call: TRBD2; j_call: TRBJ2-1; clone_size: -; cdr3_aa: CASSLNWGGGQQFF; cdr3_nt: TGTGCCAGCAGCTTGAATTGGGGGGGTGGTCAGCAGTTCTTC
v_call: TRBV27; d_call: TRBD1; j_call: TRBJ2-3; clone_size: once; cdr3_aa: CASSFTGDEDTQYF; cdr3_nt: TGTGCCAGCAGTTTTACAGGGGATGAAGATACGCAGTATTTT
v_call: TRBV7-8; d_call: -; j_call: TRBJ2-1; clone_size: -; cdr3_aa: CASSLKSQSTYNEQFF; cdr3_nt: TGTGCCAGCAGCTTAAAATCACAATCCACCTACAATGAGCAGTTCTTC